This T cell receptor beta chain was sequenced for a study of T and B cells in COVID-19 patients. Each TRB amplification used roughly 220-550 ng of genomic DNA from blood. This clonotype has only a few counts. The antigen remains undetermined. BIOMED2 TRB-A/B primer pools were used in multiplex TRB PCR. TCRdb reprocessed the multiplex PCR reads with MiXCR, giving one entry per CDR3 protein. The sample yields over 9,500 distinct CDR3 sequences, 25% to 35% seen once. Trimming at V came to 6 bases and at J to 6 bases, leaving 4 bases not matched to a gene. There are 13 residues in the CDR3. Germline V gene data show CDR1 as SGHDN and CDR2 as FVKESK. Study-wide results and limits: Active COVID-19 showed highly clonal TRB repertoires; recovery showed diversity and richness above healthy donors. No sequencing was yet done of CD4+, regulatory or CD8+ subsets, or of SARS-CoV-2-responsive or tetramer+ sorted cells. In COVID-19 patients, T cell receptor beta variable and joining gene use was reportedly strongly skewed.

The rearrangement joins TRBV14 to TRBJ2-1; 8 nucleotides agree with TRBD2. The origin of this receptor is a human donor who had recovered from COVID-19. Sequenced sample: blood. The CDR3 loop is CASRVAGTNEQFF. CDR3 DNA sequence: TGTGCCAGCAGGGTAGCGGGAACCAATGAGCAGTTCTTC.